The clone carrying this T cell receptor beta chain came up many times. Its target is not known. The sample originates from a study of T cells after yellow fever vaccination. Whole-study context: Fractions with few cells were prepared using SMART-Seq v4 Ultra Low Input.

MiXCR, applied by TCRdb to the 5' RACE reads, yields one record per CDR3 protein. The sample carries just over 300,000 distinct CDR3 sequences, roughly 4% recorded once. Points from the study as a whole: Contamination of FACS-sorted repertoires by abundant clonotypes from the bulk population could occur.

The V and J ends lost 1 base and 7 bases respectively, with 20 bases between them. This CDR3 spans 16 amino acids. Germline V gene data show CDR1 as DFQATT and CDR2 as SNEGSKA (reference sequence). This sequence originates from a young man who received the YFV17D yellow fever vaccine. The specimen comprised PBMCs, sampled on the day of the yellow fever booster vaccination. The V call is TRBV20-1, the J call TRBJ2-1, with D tentatively TRBD2 (6 bases). CDR3 in amino acids: CSARAPRSRRVNEQFF. In DNA form, the CDR3 reads TGCAGTGCTAGAGCCCCCCGGTCACGGAGGGTAAATGAGCAGTTCTTC.